Presented here are 3 T cell receptor beta chains from one specimen sequenced in a study of T-cell reconstitution after alpha-beta-depleted transplantation in children. Library preparation (for TCRbeta) was performed with unique molecular identifiers. In TCRdb, the PCR reads were re-called with MiXCR into one record per CDR3 protein. The table lists a few hundred thousand distinct CDR3 sequences, around 19% of them singletons. The sequencing here drew on PBMCs from the stem cell graft donor, taken from the stem cell graft. These receptors were obtained from a human donor who donated a stem cell graft to a child with acute lymphoblastic leukemia.

This chain links TRBV5-1 with TRBJ2-2, with a weak D call TRBD1 (5 bases). The CDR3 spans 15 residues. V was shortened by 1 base and J by 0 bases, with 7 bases between the two germline ends. Germline assignment: CDR1 SGHRS and CDR2 YFSETQ. CDR3 amino acids: CASSLTGPNTGELFF. DNA for the CDR3: TGCGCCAGCAGCTTGACAGGCCCGAACACCGGGGAGCTGTTTTTT. The variable domain in full, with the rest retrieved from reference TRBV5-1 and TRBJ2-2, is KAGVTQTPRYLIKTRGQQVTLSCSPISGHRSVSWYQQTPGQGLQFLFEYFSETQRNKGNFPGRFSGRQFSNSRSEMNVSTLELGDSALYLCASSLTGPNTGELFFGEGSRLTVL.

In its sample, this clonotype was seen a few times. The gene calls are TRBV20-1 and TRBJ2-5; 10 nucleotides line up with TRBD1. J lost 3 bases, V lost 6 bases, and 4 bases had no gene match. This CDR3 is built from 13 residues. Germline CDR1 is DFQATT and CDR2 is SNEGSKA (reference sequence). CDR3 in DNA: TGCAGTGCCGAGGACAGGGGGAAAGAGACCCAGTACTTC. It is translated as CSAEDRGKETQYF.

The chain combines TRBV7-2 with TRBJ2-1, with TRBD2 matching 7 bases. The CDR3 loop spans 15 amino acids. Unmatched junction bases numbered 10, after V lost 7 bases and J lost 4 bases. Germline V gene lookup returns CDR1 SGHTA and CDR2 FQGNSA. The CDR3, as DNA: TGTGCCAGCAACCCCAACGGGAGGACATACAATGAGCAGTTCTTC. It specifies CASNPNGRTYNEQFF.